A single sample is the source of the 24 T cell receptor beta chains below, sequenced in a study of blood T cell repertoires in COVID-19. Clones were read by immunoSEQ multiplex PCR, and TCRdb kept only the in-frame ones, dropping some. Of around 420,000 clones listed, approximately 88% are singletons. The sequencing sample was made of PBMCs or T cells enriched from blood (not recorded which). These receptors were taken from a woman aged 40-49 years with acute COVID-19.

J is TRBJ2-3 and V is TRBV27, with D possibly being TRBD1 (6 bases). Germline CDR1 MNHEY, CDR2 SMNVEV (reference sequence). Trimming took off 5 bases at V and 4 bases at J, with 28 bases between the two ends. The CDR3 totals 19 residues. Here the CDR3 reads CASSIRTGTESLPSDTQYF. The CDR3 region has the DNA TGTGCCAGCAGTATTCGAACAGGGACGGAGAGTCTACCGTCAGATACGCAGTATTTT.

The V gene is TRBV19, the J gene TRBJ2-7, with a possible D match to TRBD2 (6 bases). CDR1 is LNHDA and CDR2 is SQIVND in the germline V gene (reference sequence). The CDR3 extends over 15 amino acids. Trimming stripped 6 bases from V and 5 bases from J, with 20 bases between. CDR3 coding DNA: TGTGCCAGTAGGGGACCGGGACTTCTTAGAGACGAGCAGTACTTC. Protein sequence: CASRGPGLLRDEQYF.

The chain uses TRBV5-6 and TRBJ2-2, with 7 bases fitting TRBD1. J was trimmed by 5 bases and V by 1 base; bases with no gene match: 8. Germline values: CDR1 SGHDT, CDR2 YYEEEE. This CDR3 comprises 16 residues. CDR3 coding DNA: TGTGCCAGCAGCTTGTTACTACAGGGGAGAACCGGGGAGCTGTTTTTT. Translating gives CASSLLLQGRTGELFF.

The V call is TRBV21-1, the J call TRBJ2-3; the table's D call of TRBD2 was not tested on the DNA. TRBV21-1 is a pseudogene. The CDR3 sequence is 17 residues long. CDR3 region: CASSNPLAGAPTDTQYF. Written as DNA, the CDR3 is TGTGCCAGCAGCAACCCCCTAGCGGGGGCCCCCACAGATACGCAGTATTTT.

The rearrangement links TRBV7-6 to TRBJ1-6, with D unclear. CDR1 is SGHVS, CDR2 FNYEAQ, per germline. The V end was cut by 1 base, the J end by 10 bases, with 11 bases between. The CDR3 totals 14 residues. Written as DNA, the CDR3 is TGTGCCAGCAGCTTAGGAGGGAATCGATCACCCCTCCACTTT. It translates to CASSLGGNRSPLHF.

This clone was seen only once. J is TRBJ2-5 and V is TRBV15; D remains ambiguous. The CDR3 is made up of 14 amino acids. Trimming pared 4 bases from V and 4 bases from J, leaving 13 bases between. The V gene's germline CDR1 is LNHNV and CDR2 YYDKDF (reference sequence). This CDR3 is CATSTGKFPETQYF. CDR3 DNA: TGTGCCACCAGCACAGGAAAATTCCCAGAGACCCAGTACTTC.

The chain is built from TRBV5-1 and TRBJ1-2, with 8 bases identical to TRBD1. Germline lookup yields CDR1 SGHRS and CDR2 YFSETQ. The V and J ends lost 3 bases and 12 bases, in that order; junction bases with no gene match: 7. This CDR3 is built from 12 residues. In DNA, the CDR3 is TGCGCCAGCAGCTCGACAGGGGTAGTCGACACCTTC. Its protein product is CASSSTGVVDTF.

The chain is built from TRBV3-1 (or the pseudogene TRBV3-2) and TRBJ2-2, with TRBD2 matching 10 bases. Germline CDR1 reads LGHDT; CDR2 reads YNNKEL (reference sequence). This CDR3 has 18 amino acids. Trimming at V came to 1 base and at J to 2 bases, leaving 7 bases not matched to a gene. The CDR3 sequence: CASSQVQSGGGNTGELFF. In nucleotides, the CDR3 is TGTGCCAGCAGCCAAGTCCAGAGCGGGGGGGGCAACACCGGGGAGCTGTTTTTT.

The rearrangement joins TRBV21-1 to TRBJ1-1; TRBD1 is the table's D call, not checked against the DNA. TRBV21-1 is labeled a pseudogene. The CDR3 length is 15 residues. CDR3 residues: CASSKPRRGPTEAFF. In DNA form, the CDR3 reads TGTGCCAGCAGCAAACCCCGCAGGGGGCCAACTGAAGCTTTCTTT.

With respect to this clone: Other DNA sequences within the sample encode an identical CDR3. The J gene is TRBJ2-7, the V gene TRBV5-8, with 10 bases fitting TRBD1. The CDR3 extends over 15 amino acids. Losses at the gene ends were 2 bases for V and 1 base for J; bases not matched to a gene: 3. Germline CDR1 and CDR2: SGHTS and YDEGEE. Written as DNA, the CDR3 is TGTGCCAGCAGCTTCCGGGACAGGGGATCCTACGAGCAGTACTTC. Its protein is CASSFRDRGSYEQYF. Complete variable domain (other parts from reference TRBV5-8 and TRBJ2-7): EAGVTQSPTHLIKTRGQQATLRCSPISGHTSVYWYQQALGLGLQFLLWYDEGEERNRGNFPPRFSGRQFPNYSSELNVNALELEDSALYLCASSFRDRGSYEQYFGPGTRLTVT.

This chain connects TRBV15 to TRBJ1-5, with D unclear. This CDR3 spans 13 amino acids. The V gene lost 0 bases and the J gene lost 3 bases, with 3 bases spanning the gap. Germline loops: CDR1 LNHNV, CDR2 YYDKDF (reference sequence). The DNA for the CDR3 is TGTGCCACCAGCAGAGACTTCAATCAGCCCCAGCATTTT. Translated, it gives CATSRDFNQPQHF. Full variable domain (rest looked up from reference TRBV15 and TRBJ1-5): DAMVIQNPRYQVTQFGKPVTLSCSQTLNHNVMYWYQQKSSQAPKLLFHYYDKDFNNEADTPDNFQSRRPNTSFCFLDIRSPGLGDTAMYLCATSRDFNQPQHFGDGTRLSIL.

This chain connects TRBV7-8 to TRBJ1-2, with D perhaps TRBD1 (6 bases). Germline V gene sequence: CDR1 SGHVS, CDR2 FQNEAQ. The CDR3 runs to 14 residues. The germline V and J ends were trimmed by 7 bases and 1 base, with 13 bases remaining between them. The CDR3 DNA is TGTGCCAGCAAACCCGTGGACAGTAACTATGGCTACACCTTC. It is translated as CASKPVDSNYGYTF. Supplemented by reference TRBV7-8 and TRBJ1-2, the full variable domain reads GAGVSQSPRYKVAKRGQDVALRCDPISGHVSLFWYQQALGQGPEFLTYFQNEAQLDKSGLPSDRFFAERPEGSVSTLKIQRTQQEDSAVYLCASKPVDSNYGYTFGSGTRLTVV.

This sequence joins TRBV3-1 (or the pseudogene TRBV3-2) and TRBJ2-3, with TRBD2 matching over 7 bases. The CDR3 is made up of 15 amino acids. Trimming took 4 bases from V and 0 from J; bases not matched to a gene: 4. Germline V gene sequence: CDR1 LGHDT, CDR2 YNNKEL (reference sequence). CDR3 in amino acids: CASSLLAASTDTQYF. The CDR3 nucleotides are TGTGCCAGCAGCCTCCTAGCGGCCAGCACAGATACGCAGTATTTT.

The chain links TRBV2 to TRBJ1-5; D not resolved. The CDR3 sequence is 14 residues long. Trimming pared 6 bases from V and 2 bases from J, leaving 11 bases between. Germline V lookup: CDR1 SNHLY, CDR2 FYNNEI. CDR3 amino acids: CASRDRLGNQPQHF. DNA for the CDR3: TGTGCCAGCAGGGATAGACTGGGCAATCAGCCCCAGCATTTT. Full variable domain (outside the CDR3, taken from reference TRBV2 and TRBJ1-5): EPEVTQTPSHQVTQMGQEVILRCVPISNHLYFYWYRQILGQKVEFLVSFYNNEISEKSEIFDDQFSVERPDGSNFTLKIRSTKLEDSAMYFCASRDRLGNQPQHFGDGTRLSIL.

The chain couples TRBV7-2 to TRBJ1-2; D is unclear. V was trimmed by 3 bases and J by 11 bases, leaving 10 bases between them. Germline V gene sequence: CDR1 SGHTA, CDR2 FQGNSA. This CDR3 is 11 amino acids long. CDR3 amino acids: CASSLMTGYTF. The CDR3 DNA sequence: TGTGCCAGCAGCTTGATGACTGGTTACACCTTC. The full variable domain, rest sourced from reference TRBV7-2 and TRBJ1-2, is GAGVSQSPSNKVTEKGKDVELRCDPISGHTALYWYRQSLGQGLEFLIYFQGNSAPDKSGLPSDRFSAERTGGSVSTLTIQRTQQEDSAVYLCASSLMTGYTFGSGTRLTVV.

The count of this clone is one. V usage is TRBV5-4 and J usage is TRBJ1-1, with no clear D. Germline loops: CDR1 SGHNT, CDR2 YYREEE (reference sequence). The germline V and J ends were trimmed by 0 bases and 4 bases, with 16 bases remaining between them. There are 16 residues in the CDR3. The CDR3 is CASSLDGPQTPTEAFF. The CDR3 region has the DNA TGTGCCAGCAGCTTGGATGGGCCACAGACCCCCACTGAAGCTTTCTTT.

J is TRBJ2-2 and V is TRBV24-1, with D tentatively TRBD1 (6 bases). This CDR3 has 15 residues. Deletions cut 4 bases from V and 5 bases from J, with 13 bases between. CDR1 and CDR2 from the germline V gene are KGHDR and SFDVKD. Written as DNA, the CDR3 is TGTGCCACCAGTGACCCCAGGGGCGTAACCGGGGAGCTGTTTTTT. This translates into CATSDPRGVTGELFF.

The chain is built from TRBV18 and TRBJ2-3; TRBD1 aligns across 10 bases. This CDR3 spans 15 amino acids. The germline V gene encodes CDR1 KGHSH and CDR2 LQKENI. V dropped 2 bases and J dropped 4; count of bases not matched to a gene: 3. As DNA, the CDR3 is TGTGCCAGCTCACCAGGGACAGGGGACGCAGATACGCAGTATTTT. It is translated as CASSPGTGDADTQYF.

The V call is TRBV5-5, the J call TRBJ1-6; D call uncertain. Germline values: CDR1 SGHKS, CDR2 YYEKEE (reference sequence). The V and J ends lost 0 bases and 10 bases respectively, with 5 bases between them. The CDR3 is 12 residues long. This chain's CDR3 is CASSLGVSPLHF. The CDR3 nucleotides read TGTGCCAGCAGCTTGGGCGTCTCACCCCTCCACTTT.

As DNA, the CDR3 is TGTGCCAGCAGCCGCGGGGTGGAAGACTATGGCTACACCTTC. Translating gives CASSRGVEDYGYTF. The chain carries TRBV7-9 and TRBJ1-2, with no clear D. The CDR3 runs to 14 residues. Germline V gene sequence: CDR1 SEHNR, CDR2 FQNEAQ (reference sequence). Deletions cut 5 bases from V and 3 bases from J, with 13 bases between. Variable domain in full (rest from reference TRBV7-9 and TRBJ1-2): DTGVSQNPRHKITKRGQNVTFRCDPISEHNRLYWYRQTLGQGPEFLTYFQNEAQLEKSRLLSDRFSAERPKGSFSTLEIQRTEQGDSAMYLCASSRGVEDYGYTFGSGTRLTVV.

This chain uses TRBV19 with TRBJ1-2, with TRBD1 identical over 10 bases. The CDR3 has 14 amino acids. Trimming cost V 7 bases and J 2 bases; bases outside gene matches: 4. CDR1 and CDR2 from the germline V gene are LNHDA and SQIVND (reference sequence). The CDR3 region is CASIGDRGNYGYTF. CDR3 nucleotide sequence: TGTGCCAGTATCGGGGACAGGGGAAACTATGGCTACACCTTC.

The chain couples TRBV7-2 to TRBJ2-3; a possible D gene is TRBD2 (7 bases). The V gene's germline CDR1 is SGHTA and CDR2 FQGNSA. This CDR3 comprises 15 residues. Trimming pared 4 bases from V and 5 bases from J, leaving 16 bases between. CDR3: CASSSPRGARDTQYF. As DNA, the CDR3 is TGTGCCAGCAGCTCCCCTCGGGGGGCGAGAGATACGCAGTATTTT.

In this sample, this clone turned up once. The V call is TRBV18, the J call TRBJ1-5; 7 positions match TRBD1. Germline-derived CDR1 and CDR2 are KGHSH and LQKENI. The CDR3 covers 15 residues. V trimming: 5 bases; J trimming: 4 bases; junction bases outside the gene matches: 8. The CDR3 DNA reads as TGTGCCAGCTCAGGGGGGACAGCCCAAAATCAGCCCCAGCATTTT. As protein: CASSGGTAQNQPQHF.

The chain carries TRBV3-1 (or the pseudogene TRBV3-2) and TRBJ2-5, with 12 bases matching TRBD1. V lost 3 bases to trimming and J lost 4 bases; unmatched junction nucleotides: 12. CDR1 and CDR2 from the germline V gene are LGHDT and YNNKEL (reference sequence). CDR3 length: 18 amino acids. The CDR3 region is CASSQRTSGTGGRETQYF. The CDR3 bases are TGTGCCAGCAGCCAGCGAACCTCCGGGACAGGGGGCAGAGAGACCCAGTACTTC.